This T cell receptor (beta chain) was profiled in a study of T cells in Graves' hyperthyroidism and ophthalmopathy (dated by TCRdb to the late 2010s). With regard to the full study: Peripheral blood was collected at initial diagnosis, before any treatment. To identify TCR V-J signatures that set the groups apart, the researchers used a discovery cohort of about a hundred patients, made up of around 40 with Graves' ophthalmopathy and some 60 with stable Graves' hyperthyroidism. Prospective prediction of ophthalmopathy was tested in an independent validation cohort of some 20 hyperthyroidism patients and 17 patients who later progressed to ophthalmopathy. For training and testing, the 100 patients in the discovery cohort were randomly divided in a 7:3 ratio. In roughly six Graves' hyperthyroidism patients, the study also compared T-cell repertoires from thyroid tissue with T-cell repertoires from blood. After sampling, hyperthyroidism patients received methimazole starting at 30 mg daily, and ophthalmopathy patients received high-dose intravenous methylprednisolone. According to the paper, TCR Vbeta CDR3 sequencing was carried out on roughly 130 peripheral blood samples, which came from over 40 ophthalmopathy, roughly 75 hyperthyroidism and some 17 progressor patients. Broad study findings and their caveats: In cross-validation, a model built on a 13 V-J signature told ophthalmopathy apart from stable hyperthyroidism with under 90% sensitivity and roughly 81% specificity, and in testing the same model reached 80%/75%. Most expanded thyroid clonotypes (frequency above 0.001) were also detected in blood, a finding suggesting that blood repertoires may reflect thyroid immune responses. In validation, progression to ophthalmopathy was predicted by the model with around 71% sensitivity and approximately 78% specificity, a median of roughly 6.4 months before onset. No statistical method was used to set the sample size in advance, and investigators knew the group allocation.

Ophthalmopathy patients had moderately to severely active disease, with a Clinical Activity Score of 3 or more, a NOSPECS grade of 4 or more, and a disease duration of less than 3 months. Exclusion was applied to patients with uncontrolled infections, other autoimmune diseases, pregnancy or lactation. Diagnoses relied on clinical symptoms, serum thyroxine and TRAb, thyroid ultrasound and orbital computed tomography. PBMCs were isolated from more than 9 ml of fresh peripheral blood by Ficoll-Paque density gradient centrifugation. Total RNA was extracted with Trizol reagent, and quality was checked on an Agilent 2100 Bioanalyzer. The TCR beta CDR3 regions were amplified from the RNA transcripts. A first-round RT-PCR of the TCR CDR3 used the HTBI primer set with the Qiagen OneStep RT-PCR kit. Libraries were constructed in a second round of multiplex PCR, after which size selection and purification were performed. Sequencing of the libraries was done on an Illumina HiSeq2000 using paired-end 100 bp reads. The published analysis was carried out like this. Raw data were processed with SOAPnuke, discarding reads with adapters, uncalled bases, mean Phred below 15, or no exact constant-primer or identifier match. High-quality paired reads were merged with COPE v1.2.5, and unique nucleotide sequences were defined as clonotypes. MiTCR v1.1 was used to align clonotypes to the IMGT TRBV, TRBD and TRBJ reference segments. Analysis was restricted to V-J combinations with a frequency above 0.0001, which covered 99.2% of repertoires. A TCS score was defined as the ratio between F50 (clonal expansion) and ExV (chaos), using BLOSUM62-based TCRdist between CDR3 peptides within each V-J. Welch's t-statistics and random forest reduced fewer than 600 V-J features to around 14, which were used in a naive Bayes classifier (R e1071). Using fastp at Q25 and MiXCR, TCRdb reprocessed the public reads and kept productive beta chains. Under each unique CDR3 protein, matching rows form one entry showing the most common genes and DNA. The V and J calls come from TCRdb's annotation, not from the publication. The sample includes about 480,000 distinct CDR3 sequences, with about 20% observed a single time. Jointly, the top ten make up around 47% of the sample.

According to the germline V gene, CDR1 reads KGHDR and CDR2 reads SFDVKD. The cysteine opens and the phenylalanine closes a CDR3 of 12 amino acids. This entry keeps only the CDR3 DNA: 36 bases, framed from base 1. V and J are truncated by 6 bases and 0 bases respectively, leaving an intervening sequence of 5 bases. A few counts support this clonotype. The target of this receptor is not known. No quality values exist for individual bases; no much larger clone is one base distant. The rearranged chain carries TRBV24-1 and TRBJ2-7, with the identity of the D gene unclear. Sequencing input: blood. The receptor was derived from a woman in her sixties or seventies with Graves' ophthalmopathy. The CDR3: CATSYISYEQYF. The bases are TGTGCCACCAGTTACATCTCCTACGAGCAGTACTTC.